This TCR beta chain was captured by sequencing in a study of blood T cell repertoires in COVID-19. Across the whole study: T cells, B-cell-depleted T cells, or PBMCs supplied cDNA or gDNA.

As handled by the study authors: Amplification of reference gene primers was used by the study to estimate nucleated cell counts. Generated by immunoSEQ multiplex PCR, the TCRdb table keeps only in-frame clones and is missing some. The V and J calls and clone size were taken over from that table, and D and trimming were inferred from the DNA. The table records more than 200,000 clones, roughly 91% of them present only once. Cohort placement rested on clinical history that participants reported themselves. This receptor was taken from a woman aged 30 to 39 who had recovered from COVID-19. The sequenced sample was PBMCs or T cells enriched from blood (not recorded which).

The CDR3 DNA reads TGTGCCAGCAGCCCGACAGGGGGCAATCAGCCCCAGCATTTT. Protein product: CASSPTGGNQPQHF. The chain links TRBV11-2 to TRBJ1-5; 8 bases are a match to TRBD1. This CDR3 has 14 amino acids. J gave up 2 bases and V 5 bases, and 2 bases lay outside the gene matches. Germline CDR1 SGHAT, CDR2 FQNNGV.